These T cell receptor beta chains were read from a single sample in a study of OX40 agonist ivuxolimab in advanced cancers. Method: immunoSEQ multiplex PCR; TCRdb's copy keeps in-frame clones and lacks some. In the table there are some 66,000 clones, about 88% of which are singletons. This specimen consisted of CD4+ or CD8+ T cells sorted from blood, obtained in a trial of the OX40 agonist ivuxolimab. These receptors all stem from an adult with an advanced solid tumor such as melanoma, head and neck, liver or kidney cancer. The CDR3 runs from the conserved cysteine through the conserved F or W. Expanded clones are given a class, and other clones once, few, many or no size at all.

cdr3_aa: CASSPGQAGANIQYF; clone_size: once; j_call: TRBJ2-4; v_call: TRBV5-1
cdr3_aa: CASSQDRPGQETQYF; clone_size: NA; j_call: TRBJ2-5; v_call: TRBV4-2
cdr3_aa: CASSLWWDSNQPQHF; clone_size: once; j_call: TRBJ1-5; v_call: TRBV28
cdr3_aa: CASRSQPGTSGRDYNEQFF; clone_size: NA; j_call: TRBJ2-1; v_call: TRBV12-2
cdr3_aa: CASSPGTETQYF; clone_size: few; j_call: TRBJ2-5; v_call: TRBV10-2
cdr3_aa: CASSLVTYEQYF; clone_size: NA; j_call: TRBJ2-7; v_call: TRBV28
cdr3_aa: CASSPRGLADTGELFF; clone_size: NA; j_call: TRBJ2-2; v_call: TRBV7-9
cdr3_aa: CASTFWAGVSTGELFF; clone_size: few; j_call: TRBJ2-2; v_call: TRBV19
cdr3_aa: CASSSPRGRANEQFF; clone_size: NA; j_call: TRBJ2-1; v_call: TRBV28
cdr3_aa: CASSVGLAGGPDTQYF; clone_size: NA; j_call: TRBJ2-3; v_call: TRBV9
cdr3_aa: CASYTLLSGNTIYF; clone_size: NA; j_call: TRBJ1-3; v_call: TRBV18
cdr3_aa: CASSWQGNQPQHF; clone_size: NA; j_call: TRBJ1-5; v_call: TRBV19
cdr3_aa: CSVALRVDYEQYF; clone_size: NA; j_call: TRBJ2-7; v_call: TRBV29-1
cdr3_aa: CASNPWQSYGYTF; clone_size: NA; j_call: TRBJ1-2; v_call: TRBV5-5
cdr3_aa: CASSRKTGMNEKLFF; clone_size: NA; j_call: TRBJ1-4; v_call: TRBV6-5
cdr3_aa: CASSHDRTEQYF; clone_size: NA; j_call: TRBJ2-7; v_call: TRBV4-2
cdr3_aa: CASSIAGGPRGTDTQYF; clone_size: NA; j_call: TRBJ2-3; v_call: TRBV7-9
cdr3_aa: CASSLLTSVNNEQFF; clone_size: few; j_call: TRBJ2-1; v_call: TRBV11-2
cdr3_aa: CASSLVDSGTEAFF; clone_size: NA; j_call: TRBJ1-1; v_call: TRBV11-2
cdr3_aa: CASSSPSGSYTYEQYF; clone_size: NA; j_call: TRBJ2-7; v_call: TRBV5-1
cdr3_aa: CASSRPYNEQFF; clone_size: NA; j_call: TRBJ2-1; v_call: TRBV6-6
cdr3_aa: CASSINSGLAGGYEQFF; clone_size: NA; j_call: TRBJ2-1; v_call: TRBV19
cdr3_aa: CASSNPGSYEQYF; clone_size: NA; j_call: TRBJ2-7; v_call: TRBV2
cdr3_aa: CSVALEADTQYF; clone_size: NA; j_call: TRBJ2-3; v_call: TRBV29-1
cdr3_aa: CASSLAGTGGEKLFF; clone_size: NA; j_call: TRBJ1-4; v_call: TRBV7-9
cdr3_aa: CASGRGQATYEQYF; clone_size: NA; j_call: TRBJ2-7; v_call: TRBV6-1
cdr3_aa: CASSLDRVGETQYF; clone_size: NA; j_call: TRBJ2-5; v_call: TRBV11-2
cdr3_aa: CASSFGSLGNQPQHF; clone_size: NA; j_call: TRBJ1-5; v_call: TRBV11-2
cdr3_aa: CASSQGGGGEGNQPQHF; clone_size: NA; j_call: TRBJ1-5; v_call: TRBV4-2
cdr3_aa: CASSVLRLSPNEQFF; clone_size: NA; j_call: TRBJ2-1; v_call: TRBV6-1
cdr3_aa: CASKTRGGSYEQYF; clone_size: NA; j_call: TRBJ2-7; v_call: TRBV5-1
cdr3_aa: CASSPNRGAYEQYF; clone_size: NA; j_call: TRBJ2-7; v_call: TRBV7-9
cdr3_aa: CASSLFAYNEQFF; clone_size: NA; j_call: TRBJ2-1; v_call: TRBV11-3
cdr3_aa: CASRGAGEDLNIQYF; clone_size: NA; j_call: TRBJ2-4; v_call: TRBV6-5
cdr3_aa: CASSDRFGARLAHGYTF; clone_size: NA; j_call: TRBJ1-2; v_call: TRBV6-1
cdr3_aa: CASSQDRERGLVDTQYF; clone_size: once; j_call: TRBJ2-3; v_call: TRBV4-1
cdr3_aa: CASSYSGTSGAGKQFF; clone_size: NA; j_call: TRBJ2-1; v_call: TRBV6-5
cdr3_aa: CASSRPGLGGEKLFF; clone_size: NA; j_call: TRBJ1-4; v_call: TRBV6-1
cdr3_aa: CATSTRTGKNTIYF; clone_size: NA; j_call: TRBJ1-3; v_call: TRBV15
cdr3_aa: CAIRETGGHEQFF; clone_size: NA; j_call: TRBJ2-1; v_call: TRBV10-3
cdr3_aa: CASSFRTAMNTEAFF; clone_size: NA; j_call: TRBJ1-1; v_call: TRBV27
cdr3_aa: CASSQSRDPGREKLFF; clone_size: NA; j_call: TRBJ1-4; v_call: TRBV4-1
cdr3_aa: CASSYERAGTDTQYF; clone_size: NA; j_call: TRBJ2-3; v_call: TRBV6-5
cdr3_aa: CASSPTRRGRGEGYEQYF; clone_size: NA; j_call: TRBJ2-7; v_call: TRBV11-2
cdr3_aa: CASGLGPGQGREQFF; clone_size: once; j_call: TRBJ2-1; v_call: TRBV12-5
cdr3_aa: CASGALTSGRLTDTQYF; clone_size: NA; j_call: TRBJ2-3; v_call: TRBV27
cdr3_aa: CASSARAVNTEAFF; clone_size: NA; j_call: TRBJ1-1; v_call: TRBV9
cdr3_aa: CASTSGPATGPGTQYF; clone_size: NA; j_call: TRBJ2-5; v_call: TRBV19
cdr3_aa: CASRITGGVNTEAFF; clone_size: few; j_call: TRBJ1-1; v_call: TRBV27
cdr3_aa: CASNRALRDTQYF; clone_size: NA; j_call: TRBJ2-3; v_call: TRBV28
cdr3_aa: CASSGTGPIAKNIQYF; clone_size: once; j_call: TRBJ2-4; v_call: TRBV25-1
cdr3_aa: CASSPPANNEQFF; clone_size: NA; j_call: TRBJ2-1; v_call: TRBV18
cdr3_aa: CASSDGQGWRKLFF; clone_size: NA; j_call: TRBJ1-4; v_call: TRBV6-5
cdr3_aa: CASSGYTDTQYF; clone_size: NA; j_call: TRBJ2-3; v_call: TRBV19
cdr3_aa: CASSLAYAERINIQYF; clone_size: NA; j_call: TRBJ2-4; v_call: TRBV7-2
cdr3_aa: CASSRTRRTNEKLFF; clone_size: NA; j_call: TRBJ1-4; v_call: TRBV18
cdr3_aa: CASSLERISNQPQHF; clone_size: NA; j_call: TRBJ1-5; v_call: TRBV5-8
cdr3_aa: CASSPHWETGELFF; clone_size: NA; j_call: TRBJ2-2; v_call: TRBV7-9
cdr3_aa: CASSQVGTQYF; clone_size: NA; j_call: TRBJ2-5; v_call: TRBV14
cdr3_aa: CASKVLAGAHEQYF; clone_size: NA; j_call: TRBJ2-7; v_call: TRBV6-5